These 19 T cell receptor beta chains were all obtained from the same sample, sequenced in a study of identical twins. A single record per CDR3 protein comes from TCRdb applying MiXCR to the 5' RACE reads. The table has fewer than 550,000 distinct CDR3 sequences, about 13% seen once; the top ten hold approximately 1%. These same data were also listed under a study on yellow fever vaccine responses in identical twins.

Input material: CD4+ T cells sorted from blood. The source of these receptors is a woman younger than 35 in good health.

This chain connects TRBV24-1 to TRBJ2-3; D is possibly TRBD1 (6 bases). Germline CDR1 KGHDR, CDR2 SFDVKD. Trimming shortened V by 5 bases and J by 5 bases, and 10 bases separated the two germline ends. This CDR3 has 13 amino acids. CDR3 protein: CATSATGRDTQYF. The CDR3 coding sequence is TGTGCCACCAGTGCCACAGGGCGAGATACGCAGTATTTT.

The rearrangement joins TRBV20-1 to TRBJ2-4; D unresolved. The CDR3 extends over 13 amino acids. Germline V gene data show CDR1 as DFQATT and CDR2 as SNEGSKA (reference sequence). The V end lost 2 bases, the J end lost 6 bases, and 11 bases lay between the germline ends. The CDR3 loop is CSARFSRVNIQYF. CDR3 bases: TGCAGTGCTAGATTCTCCCGGGTAAACATTCAGTACTTC.

The V gene is TRBV3-1, the J gene TRBJ2-5; TRBD1 is a possible D gene (6 bases). The germline V and J ends were trimmed by 4 bases and 2 bases, with 17 bases remaining between them. Looked up from germline, CDR1 is LGHDT and CDR2 is YNNKEL (reference sequence). The CDR3 spans 16 residues. The CDR3, as DNA: TGTGCCAGCAGCCCCCGAAGGCCAGGGGCGCAAGAGACCCAGTACTTC. It specifies CASSPRRPGAQETQYF.

CDR3 protein: CASSRNSGGGTDTQYF. The CDR3 bases are TGTGCCAGCAGCAGGAATAGCGGGGGGGGCACAGATACGCAGTATTTT. V usage is TRBV7-9 and J usage is TRBJ2-3, with 11 nucleotides matching TRBD2. This CDR3 is 16 amino acids long. CDR1 is SEHNR, CDR2 FQNEAQ, per germline (reference sequence). V dropped 5 bases and J dropped 1; count of bases not matched to a gene: 5.

This clonotype was detected a few times. The chain combines TRBV11-2 with TRBJ2-1; a weak D match, TRBD1 (5 bases). Per the germline V gene, CDR1 is SGHAT and CDR2 is FQNNGV. V lost 4 bases and J lost 3, with 25 bases in between. The CDR3 has 19 amino acids. CDR3 region: CASSYKRKSRDQLYNEQFF. For the CDR3, the DNA is TGTGCCAGCAGCTACAAGAGAAAAAGCAGGGATCAGCTCTACAATGAGCAGTTCTTC. The full variable domain, rest sourced from reference TRBV11-2 and TRBJ2-1, is EAGVAQSPRYKIIEKRQSVAFWCNPISGHATLYWYQQILGQGPKLLIQFQNNGVVDDSQLPKDRFSAERLKGVDSTLKIQPAKLEDSAVYLCASSYKRKSRDQLYNEQFFGPGTRLTVL.

V is TRBV9 and J is TRBJ2-1; unclear D gene. Trimming took 0 bases from V and 0 from J, leaving 7 bases between them. In germline, CDR1 is SGDLS, CDR2 YYNGEE. The CDR3 is made up of 15 amino acids. In DNA, the CDR3 is TGTGCCAGCAGCGTAGGTGCGGACTCCTACAATGAGCAGTTCTTC. Its translation: CASSVGADSYNEQFF.

The table lists this clonotype with many counts. The V gene is TRBV7-2, the J gene TRBJ2-1; D may match TRBD1 or TRBD2 (6 bases each). CDR3 length equals 14 residues. V was cut by 5 bases and J by 7 bases, with 15 bases left in between. CDR1 is SGHTA and CDR2 is FQGNSA in the germline V gene. The CDR3 reads CASSPWRGKNEQFF. The CDR3 DNA follows: TGTGCCAGCAGCCCCTGGAGGGGGAAGAATGAGCAGTTCTTC.

The table lists this clonotype with many counts. The rearrangement joins TRBV3-1 to TRBJ2-5; 9 bases are shared with TRBD2. CDR1 LGHDT and CDR2 YNNKEL come from the germline V gene (reference sequence). The ends lost 5 bases at V and 2 bases at J; junction bases unmatched: 0. CDR3 length equals 13 residues. In nucleotides, the CDR3 is TGTGCCAGCAGCGCGGGGGGGCAAGAGACCCAGTACTTC. Amino acid sequence: CASSAGGQETQYF.

V is TRBV20-1 and J is TRBJ2-1, with D uncertain. This CDR3 comprises 14 residues. V was clipped by 6 bases and J by 5 bases, with 17 bases between them. Germline CDR1 and CDR2: DFQATT and SNEGSKA (reference sequence). In DNA, the CDR3 is TGCAGTGCCCCACCCCCGTGGGTAGACAATGAGCAGTTCTTC. It yields the protein CSAPPPWVDNEQFF.

The sample holds a few counts of this clonotype. The rearrangement joins TRBV5-1 to TRBJ2-7; TRBD1 is a possible D gene (6 bases). Germline CDR1 reads SGHRS; CDR2 reads YFSETQ. Trimming left V 7 bases short and J 3 bases short, with 17 bases between. The CDR3 spans 14 residues. The CDR3 sequence: CASQSGTLGYEQYF. The CDR3 DNA reads as TGCGCCAGCCAATCCGGGACACTAGGCTACGAGCAGTACTTC. The complete variable domain, with remaining parts taken from reference TRBV5-1 and TRBJ2-7, reads KAGVTQTPRYLIKTRGQQVTLSCSPISGHRSVSWYQQTPGQGLQFLFEYFSETQRNKGNFPGRFSGRQFSNSRSEMNVSTLELGDSALYLCASQSGTLGYEQYFGPGTRLTVT.

This clonotype was seen many times. The rearrangement links TRBV5-1 to TRBJ1-6; 7 positions agree with TRBD1. The CDR3 length is 15 residues. The ends lost 0 bases at V and 11 bases at J; junction bases unmatched: 8. From germline, CDR1 is SGHRS and CDR2 YFSETQ. The CDR3 spells CASSLELGDSTPLHF. The CDR3 DNA is TGCGCCAGCAGCTTGGAGTTAGGGGACAGCACACCCCTCCACTTT.

The chain combines TRBV25-1 with TRBJ2-7, with D perhaps TRBD2 (6 bases). CDR3 length equals 14 residues. V was pared by 5 bases and J by 3 bases, with 14 bases between. CDR1 and CDR2 (germline): MGHDK, SYGVNS. CDR3 sequence: CASSPQRVLYEQYF. In DNA, the CDR3 is TGTGCCAGCAGTCCCCAGCGGGTGCTCTACGAGCAGTACTTC.

This clonotype occurred a few times. The chain links TRBV29-1 to TRBJ2-1; 8 bases align to TRBD2. The junction had 9 bases not matched to a gene; V was cut back by 3 bases and J by 2 bases. Germline CDR1 reads SQVTM; CDR2 reads ANQGSEA. The CDR3 totals 16 residues. CDR3 nucleotides: TGCAGCGTTGATAACCCTACGGGACTAGCCTACAATGAGCAGTTCTTC. It codes for CSVDNPTGLAYNEQFF.

This clonotype has ten or more counts. The chain uses TRBV12-3 or TRBV12-4 and TRBJ2-1; 9 bases are a match to TRBD2. The CDR3 extends over 14 amino acids. The ends lost 6 bases at V and 7 bases at J; junction bases unmatched: 7. CDR3 residues: CASSRASGTNEQFF. CDR3 in DNA: TGTGCCAGCAGCAGGGCTAGCGGGACGAATGAGCAGTTCTTC.

The V gene is TRBV12-3 or TRBV12-4, the J gene TRBJ1-2; possible D gene TRBD1, 6 bases. Deletions cut 6 bases from V and 8 bases from J, with 16 bases between. The CDR3 sequence is 13 residues long. The CDR3 nucleotides are TGTGCCAGCAGGCCCACAGGGTTGGGAGGCTACACCTTC. Protein sequence: CASRPTGLGGYTF.

Many counts were recorded for this clonotype. This chain links TRBV6-5 with TRBJ2-7; the D gene is possibly TRBD1 (5 bases). Germline CDR1 reads MNHEY; CDR2 reads SVGAGI. This CDR3 is 16 amino acids long. The V end was cut by 3 bases, the J end by 4 bases, with 19 bases between. The CDR3 DNA reads TGTGCCAGCAGTTATATCCCGGCAGGGTGGCGGTACGAGCAGTACTTC. It encodes CASSYIPAGWRYEQYF.

This clonotype has ten or more counts. V is TRBV7-9 and J is TRBJ2-1; 10 nucleotides line up with TRBD1. V trimming: 5 bases; J trimming: 8 bases; junction bases outside the gene matches: 3. Germline V gene sequence: CDR1 SEHNR, CDR2 FQNEAQ (reference sequence). The CDR3 covers 13 residues. CDR3 residues: CASSLGTGDEQFF. The CDR3, as DNA: TGTGCCAGCAGCCTCGGGACAGGGGATGAGCAGTTCTTC.

This clonotype was detected many times. V and J are TRBV29-1 and TRBJ2-3; unclear D gene. The ends were cut back, 6 bases at V and 4 bases at J, with 20 bases in the middle. This CDR3 is built from 15 residues. Germline lookup yields CDR1 SQVTM and CDR2 ANQGSEA. CDR3 region: CSVDRPYRGSDTQYF. The CDR3 coding sequence is TGCAGCGTGGACCGACCCTACCGCGGCTCAGATACGCAGTATTTT.

This clonotype was counted ten times or more. V and J are TRBV5-1 and TRBJ2-7, with TRBD1 identical over 8 bases. The CDR3 sequence is 13 residues long. V dropped 2 bases and J dropped 3; count of bases not matched to a gene: 1. The germline CDR1 and CDR2 sequences are SGHRS and YFSETQ. The CDR3, as DNA: TGCGCCAGCAGCTTTGGGACAGGCTACGAGCAGTACTTC. Translated: CASSFGTGYEQYF.